The entry below gives a single T cell receptor beta chain sequence along with its context. The antigen remains undetermined. The use of a sample-barcoded 5' primer and a J-beta primer mix characterized a second PCR of roughly 7 to 11 cycles. Each cDNA molecule was tagged by a template-switch adaptor with 12 random nucleotides. TCRdb re-called the 5' RACE reads through MiXCR, storing one row per CDR3 protein. The sample carries 750,000 to 950,000 distinct CDR3 sequences, roughly 53% recorded once. Staff drew ten milliliters of peripheral blood from each donor. The data are from a study of blood T cells in healthy people across ages. Study-level points and caveats: When one million T cells were used, diversity estimates were thought to be underestimates. Naive CD4+ cells and diversity were both higher in long-lived donors than in aged donors.

The V gene lost 5 bases and the J gene lost 14 bases, with 23 bases spanning the gap. The germline CDR1 and CDR2 sequences are SQVTM and ANQGSEA. The CDR3 length is 13 residues. What was sequenced was blood. The TCR originated in an elderly man in good health. The chain combines TRBV29-1 with TRBJ2-3; D unresolved. As DNA, the CDR3 is TGCAGCGTTTCCCCCCCCCTAGGCCGATACGCGTATTTT. Its protein product is CSVSPPLGRYAYF.